The rows below give T cell receptor beta chains drawn from one sample of a study of TIL therapy for anti-PD-1-resistant metastatic lung cancer. Sequencing was performed with immunoSEQ multiplex PCR; in TCRdb, only in-frame clones are kept and a portion is missing. The sample lists about 50,000 clones, 55% to 75% occurring once. Sequencing was performed on tumor tissue, taken at baseline. Every receptor here comes from a person between 25 and 80 years old with non-small cell lung cancer. CDR3s include the opening cysteine and the closing phenylalanine or tryptophan. D genes are given only for firm matches. A clone size is listed for some rows: how often the clone was seen (once, few, many), or a class if it is expanded.

DNA,CDR3,size,V,J,D
TGTGCCAGCAGTTACGGGGACTATGGCTACACCTTC,CASSYGDYGYTF,.,TRBV6-5,TRBJ1-2,.
TGTGCCAGCATGGGGGGGAACAGGGAGAATTCACCCCTCCACTTT,CASMGGNRENSPLHF,few,TRBV2,TRBJ1-6,.
TGTGCCAGTAGTATCAGGGGCGGGGCTGAAGCTTTCTTT,CASSIRGGAEAFF,.,TRBV19,TRBJ1-1,.
TGTGCCAGCAGCCAAGTGGGGGGAAGGGGTTCATATGGCTACACCTTC,CASSQVGGRGSYGYTF,.,TRBV14,TRBJ1-2,.
TGTGCCAGCAGCTTAAGGGAGGACCGTGAAAAACTGTTTTTT,CASSLREDREKLFF,.,TRBV7-9,TRBJ1-4,.
TGTGCCAGCAGTTTACAGCCCTACGAGCAGTACTTC,CASSLQPYEQYF,.,TRBV6-6,TRBJ2-7,.
TGTGCCAGCAGCTTCCTACTGGCCAATGAGCAGTTCTTC,CASSFLLANEQFF,.,TRBV7-9,TRBJ2-1,.
TGCACCACCCTTAGCGGGGGGCAAAATGAGCAGTTCTTC,CTTLSGGQNEQFF,.,TRBV29-1,TRBJ2-1,TRBD2
TGTGCCAGCAGTCGGGGGTATCGAGAGACCCAGTACTTC,CASSRGYRETQYF,.,TRBV6-1,TRBJ2-5,.
TGTGCCAGCAGCTTCGACCTACAAGAGACCCAGTACTTC,CASSFDLQETQYF,.,TRBV2,TRBJ2-5,.
TGTGCCAGTAGTATAGCGGCAGCGCTGAACACTGAAGCTTTCTTT,CASSIAAALNTEAFF,few,TRBV19,TRBJ1-1,.
TGTGCCAGCAGCCTCAGGGGGGATACGCAGTATTTT,CASSLRGDTQYF,many,TRBV2,TRBJ2-3,TRBD1
TGTGCCAGCAGTTACTCGACGGCTCCCTGGCCCCTCCACTTT,CASSYSTAPWPLHF,few,TRBV6-5,TRBJ1-6,.
TGTGCCAGCAGCGGTGGGGAGCCGGAAGAGACCCAGTACTTC,CASSGGEPEETQYF,once,TRBV9,TRBJ2-5,.
TGTGCCAGCAGCTTGGATCCTCAGAAGAATTCACCCCTCCACTTT,CASSLDPQKNSPLHF,.,TRBV5-4,TRBJ1-6,.
TGTGCCAGCAGTGGCGTGCAGACCCAGTACTTC,CASSGVQTQYF,.,TRBV25-1,TRBJ2-5,.
TGTGCCTGGAGTGGTGCAAATACAAAAGAGACCCAGTACTTC,CAWSGANTKETQYF,many,TRBV30,TRBJ2-5,.
TGCGCCAGCAGCTTATCAGGGACTGGCTCTGGGGCCAACGTCCTGACTTTC,CASSLSGTGSGANVLTF,.,TRBV5-1,TRBJ2-6,.
TGTGCCAGCAGCGTAAAGATGGGGCTAGCGGGAGGGCCCGCAGATACGCAGTATTTT,CASSVKMGLAGGPADTQYF,.,TRBV9,TRBJ2-3,TRBD2
TGCGCCAGCAGCCAAGTGATCATCTGGCTAGATTGGACCGGGGAGCTGTTTTTT,CASSQVIIWLDWTGELFF,.,TRBV4-3,TRBJ2-2,.
TGTGCCAGCAGCTGGGGAGCCAAAAACATTCAGTACTTC,CASSWGAKNIQYF,.,TRBV7-9,TRBJ2-4,.
TGTGCCTGGAGTCGGTGGGGGGGAGGATTCCGTGACTATGGCTACACCTTC,CAWSRWGGGFRDYGYTF,.,TRBV30,TRBJ1-2,.
TGTGCCAGCAGCGGTCAGCTGCCCTTAAACACTGAAGCTTTCTTT,CASSGQLPLNTEAFF,.,TRBV5-4,TRBJ1-1,.
TGTGCCAGTAGTATGGGGGAGACAGGTTACAATGAGCAGTTCTTC,CASSMGETGYNEQFF,few,TRBV19,TRBJ2-1,.
TGCGCCAGCAGCTTGGGTGCGAGCGGGGTAGCATACTTC,CASSLGASGVAYF,once,TRBV5-1,TRBJ2-5,TRBD2
TGTGCCAGCAGTTATGACGGCTCCTACAATGAGCAGTTCTTC,CASSYDGSYNEQFF,.,TRBV27,TRBJ2-1,.
TGTGCCAGCAGCCTTGGTCCGGGACCCCGGACCCTTACTAACTATGGCTACACCTTC,CASSLGPGPRTLTNYGYTF,.,TRBV5-4,TRBJ1-2,.
TGTGCCAGCAGCCTCGGACAGGGGGAAACTGAAGCTTTCTTT,CASSLGQGETEAFF,few,TRBV7-9,TRBJ1-1,TRBD1
TGTGCCTGGAGTAGGGACCTGGAAGCTTTCTTT,CAWSRDLEAFF,.,TRBV30,TRBJ1-1,.
TGTGCCAGCAGTACTACAGGGCAGGGTCAGCCCCAGCATTTT,CASSTTGQGQPQHF,.,TRBV6-6,TRBJ1-5,.
TGTGCCAGCACCTCCGTTTTGGGGGCCCTAGTCGGCACAGATACGCAGTATTTT,CASTSVLGALVGTDTQYF,.,TRBV7-8,TRBJ2-3,.
TGTGCCAGCAGTCCAAACCGACAGACGACCTATGGCTACACCTTC,CASSPNRQTTYGYTF,few,TRBV28,TRBJ1-2,.
TGTGCCAGCAGCTTAGAGGGCGTGGGGCACAATGAGCAGTTCTTC,CASSLEGVGHNEQFF,.,TRBV7-2,TRBJ2-1,.
TGTGCCAGCAGCTTAATGGGTGTATTCGGGAGTTCCTACAATGAGCAGTTCTTC,CASSLMGVFGSSYNEQFF,.,TRBV13,TRBJ2-1,.
TGTGCCAGCAGCCGTATCCCCGGGCCTGGTGGGCAGTACTTC,CASSRIPGPGGQYF,.,TRBV11-2,TRBJ2-7,.
TGTGCCAGCAGTGAAGGTCTAGCGGGATCCACAGATACGCAGTATTTT,CASSEGLAGSTDTQYF,.,TRBV2,TRBJ2-3,TRBD2
TGTGCCAGCAGTTACCGGGACGGTAACTATGGCTACACCTTC,CASSYRDGNYGYTF,.,TRBV6-6,TRBJ1-2,.
TGTGCCAGCAGCTTAGGCGTCCTGGGGACTAATGAAAAACTGTTTTTT,CASSLGVLGTNEKLFF,once,TRBV11-1,TRBJ1-4,.
TGTGCCAGCAGCTTAATCAGCGGGGGGGCAGGTGAGCAGTTCTTC,CASSLISGGAGEQFF,.,TRBV7-3,TRBJ2-1,TRBD2
TGTGCCAGCAGCGTCAGAGTAGGGGACGGCTATGGCTACACCTTC,CASSVRVGDGYGYTF,few,TRBV9,TRBJ1-2,.
TGTGCCAGCAGCGTGGCCGGGACAGGGGGCGTCGGCTATGGCTACACCTTC,CASSVAGTGGVGYGYTF,.,TRBV9,TRBJ1-2,TRBD1
TGTGCCAGCTCACCAGGTCAGGGGAATTCACCCCTCCACTTT,CASSPGQGNSPLHF,once,TRBV18,TRBJ1-6,.
TGCGCCAGCAGCTTAGTAATGACCCAAGAGACCCAGTACTTC,CASSLVMTQETQYF,.,TRBV5-1,TRBJ2-5,.
TGTGCCAGCAGCCCCCTAGTCGGCAGGTCTTTTGGGGAGCAGTTCTTC,CASSPLVGRSFGEQFF,.,TRBV7-2,TRBJ2-1,.
TGTGCCAGCAGCGTAGCCGGGGGAGGGCCGGTCTACGAGCAGTACTTC,CASSVAGGGPVYEQYF,.,TRBV9,TRBJ2-7,TRBD2
TGCGCCAGCAGCGACGTCTCAATGGAGCAGTTCTTC,CASSDVSMEQFF,.,TRBV4-1,TRBJ2-1,.
TGCAGTGCTAGAGATGGAGGGACCCAGTACTTC,CSARDGGTQYF,.,TRBV20-1,TRBJ2-5,.
TGTGCCTGGACCCTGGGGATGTACGAGCAGTACTTC,CAWTLGMYEQYF,.,TRBV30,TRBJ2-7,.
TGTGCCAGCAGTTTGGGCGACATTTTAGATGAAAAACTGTTTTTT,CASSLGDILDEKLFF,.,TRBV28,TRBJ1-4,.
TGTGCCAGCAGCTTTGGACAGGGAAGATTATCGAACACCGGGGAGCTGTTTTTT,CASSFGQGRLSNTGELFF,.,TRBV5-6,TRBJ2-2,TRBD1
TGCGCCAGCAGATCAGACAGGGGCATTTACGAGCAGTACTTC,CASRSDRGIYEQYF,once,TRBV5-1,TRBJ2-7,TRBD1
TGTGCCAGCAGCGTAGACAGACTCACCTACGAGCAGTACTTC,CASSVDRLTYEQYF,.,TRBV9,TRBJ2-7,.
TGTGCCAGCAGCAGGGACGGCCTCTCCTACGAGCAGTACTTC,CASSRDGLSYEQYF,.,TRBV5-6,TRBJ2-7,.